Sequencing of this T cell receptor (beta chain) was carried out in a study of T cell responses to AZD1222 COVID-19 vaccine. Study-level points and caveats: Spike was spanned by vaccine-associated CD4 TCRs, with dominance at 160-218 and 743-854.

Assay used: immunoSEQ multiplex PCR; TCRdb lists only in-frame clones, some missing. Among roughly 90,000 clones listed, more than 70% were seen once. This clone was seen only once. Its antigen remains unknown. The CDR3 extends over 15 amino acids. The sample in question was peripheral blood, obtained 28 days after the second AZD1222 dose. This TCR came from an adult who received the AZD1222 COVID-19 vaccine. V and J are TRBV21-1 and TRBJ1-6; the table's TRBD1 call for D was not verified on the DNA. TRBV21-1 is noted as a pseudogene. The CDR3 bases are TGTGCCAGCAGCAACGGATTAACAGGCTACCCCCTACCCCACTTT. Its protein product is CASSNGLTGYPLPHF.